The sequence of this T cell receptor (beta chain) was determined in a study of OX40 agonist ivuxolimab in advanced cancers. Turning to the overall study: Ivuxolimab was a fully human IgG2 agonistic monoclonal antibody targeting the costimulatory receptor OX40 (CD134). Prior anti-PD-1, anti-PD-L1 or anti-CTLA-4 therapy was permitted, and checkpoint inhibitors had been received by about 37% of dose-escalation patients. Peripheral TCRbeta sequencing was intended to test whether TCR sequence diversity was altered and clonal T-cell expansion was caused by ivuxolimab. Among the roughly 54 dose-escalation patients, around 20 had hepatocellular carcinoma, 15 melanoma, 9 renal cell carcinoma and 9 head and neck cancer. The dose-escalation cohort was almost 85% male with a mean age of about 58 years, ranging from about 20 to 85. Three dose-escalation patients achieved partial responses, one with hepatocellular carcinoma and two with cutaneous melanoma. Intravenous ivuxolimab was administered to patients every 2 weeks at six dose levels: 0.01, 0.1, 0.3, 1.5, 3 and 10 mg/kg. The paper reports the monotherapy dose-escalation portion (N of about 54 patients) of the phase I ivuxolimab trial.

Patients with a history of autoimmune disease or receiving systemic immunosuppression were excluded from the trial. In every dose cohort, peripheral blood was drawn for TCR sequencing at baseline, cycle 4 day 1, and cycle 7 day 1. Samples were obtained from an open-label, multicenter, first-in-human phase I dose-escalation trial of ivuxolimab. Adults with locally advanced or metastatic melanoma, renal cell, hepatocellular, or head and neck squamous cell carcinoma were enrolled in the trial. Before TCR sequencing, CD4+ T cells and CD8+ T cells from peripheral blood were sorted into separate populations. V is cut back by 3 bases and J by 5 bases, with 9 bases in the junction unmatched. Sequences SGDLS (CDR1) and YYNGEE (CDR2) are obtained from the germline V gene. Including the terminal cysteine and phenylalanine, the CDR3 comprises 16 residues. Of the read, only the CDR3 DNA is kept; its 48 bases are in frame from base 1.

What the work shows at the level of the full study, not this receptor alone: At doses from 0.1 to 3.0 mg/kg, clonal expansion was seen in both CD4+ and CD8+ blood T cells between baseline and week 6. In the 0.1-3.0 mg/kg groups, partial responders were among the patients with the lowest normalized peripheral clonal expansion, particularly in CD8+ T cells. After ivuxolimab, CD8+ T cells had more expanded clones than CD4+ T cells on average. Antigen specificity was not determined for the clonally expanded peripheral T cells. Low levels of normalized T-cell clonal expansion were also seen in some patients who did not respond.

To sequence the TCRbeta CDR3 region, genomic DNA was isolated from the sorted cells. TCRbeta CDR3 regions were sequenced using the immunoSEQ Assay. The immuneACCESS repertoire file appears here via TCRdb, limited to in-frame rearrangements. These files lack a portion of the clones; in checked studies, under half of the deficit traces to unresolved V genes, and the cause of the others is not known. A total of around 80,000 clones appear in this sample, around 83% of them only once. The ten largest clones represent approximately 2.3% of the sample. A note on this clone: Its antigen specificity is not known. No much larger clonotype is one base removed from it; base qualities were not supplied.

Sequenced here: CD4+ or CD8+ T cells sorted from blood, sampled in a trial of the OX40 agonist ivuxolimab. The rearrangement joined TRBV9 to TRBJ2-1; 9 junctional bases match TRBD2. This TCR was recovered from an adult with an advanced solid tumor such as melanoma, head and neck, liver or kidney cancer. The DNA is as follows: TGTGCCAGCAGCGCCGGGGTAGCGGGGGTGAACAATGAGCAGTTCTTC. Its protein product is CASSAGVAGVNNEQFF. The variable domain in full, with residues beyond the CDR3 obtained from the reference TRBV9 and TRBJ2-1 genes, is DSGVTQTPKHLITATGQRVTLRCSPRSGDLSVYWYQQSLDQGLQFLIQYYNGEERAKGNILERFSAQQFPDLHSELNLSSLELGDSALYFCASSAGVAGVNNEQFFGPGTRLTVL.